Listed here are 22 T cell receptor beta chains from one sample, sequenced in a study of PD-1 blockade in classical Hodgkin lymphoma (dated by TCRdb to between 2020 and 2021). Receptors were amplified or captured by the immunoSEQ multiplex PCR assay. The source is immuneACCESS, and TCRdb retained only in-frame sequences with V and J called. Part of the clones is not carried over; for the studies checked, unresolved V genes explain less than half of this, and the remainder is unexplained. The sample table lists under 45,000 clones, more than 70% of them with a count of one. The top ten constitute approximately 20% of the sample. Reading the label with the study, this specimen's time point is: cycle 1 day 1 (C1D1), immediately before nivolumab initiation. Every trial patient had relapsed following autologous stem cell transplantation, and prior brentuximab vedotin exposure was what differed among cohorts A, B and C.

The specimen comprised peripheral blood mononuclear cells (PBMCs), sampled at baseline. The receptors were sampled from a human donor with classical Hodgkin lymphoma.

This clone turned up a few times. The rearrangement joins TRBV28 to TRBJ2-7; maybe TRBD1 (6 bases). This CDR3 has 13 residues. Trimming pared 1 base from V and 4 bases from J, leaving 8 bases between. In germline, CDR1 is MDHEN, CDR2 SYDVKM. The CDR3 is CASSLYRDYEQYF. As DNA, the CDR3 is TGTGCCAGCAGTTTATACAGGGATTACGAGCAGTACTTC.

The chain carries TRBV2 and TRBJ1-3; a weak D match, TRBD1 (5 bases). The CDR3 is 14 residues long. V was cut by 8 bases and J by 0 bases, with 11 bases left in between. Germline V CDR1 and CDR2: SNHLY, FYNNEI. CDR3 protein: CASLGHFSGNTIYF. The DNA of the CDR3 is TGTGCCAGCCTTGGACACTTCTCTGGAAACACCATATATTTT.

The rearrangement joins TRBV29-1 to TRBJ2-5; D may be TRBD1 or TRBD2 (6 bases each). The ends were cut back, 2 bases at V and 1 base at J, with 17 bases in the middle. The CDR3 runs 16 residues. Looked up from germline, CDR1 is SQVTM and CDR2 is ANQGSEA. The CDR3 sequence: CSVEPDGRGLQETQYF. CDR3 coding DNA: TGCAGCGTTGAACCCGACGGACGGGGGCTCCAAGAGACCCAGTACTTC.

The chain is built from TRBV30 and TRBJ2-6; D assignment may be TRBD1 or TRBD2 (6 bases each). The germline V and J ends were trimmed by 3 bases and 11 bases, with 14 bases remaining between them. CDR1 is GTSNPN and CDR2 is SVGIG in the germline V gene (reference sequence). The length of the CDR3 is 13 residues. The CDR3 DNA sequence: TGTGCCTGGAGGAGTGGGGGGCTGTACGTCCTGACTTTC. It yields the protein CAWRSGGLYVLTF.

A few counts support this clone. The rearrangement joins TRBV5-6 to TRBJ2-5; possibly TRBD1 for D (5 bases). Germline V lookup: CDR1 SGHDT, CDR2 YYEEEE. The ends were cut back, 1 base at V and 5 bases at J, with 9 bases in the middle. The length of the CDR3 is 13 residues. This chain's CDR3 is CASSLQGRETQYF. The CDR3 DNA follows: TGTGCCAGCAGCTTGCAGGGTCGGGAGACCCAGTACTTC.

This rearrangement joins TRBV27 to TRBJ1-2, with D possibly TRBD1 on 6 matching bases. V was trimmed by 7 bases and J by 8 bases, leaving 17 bases between them. CDR3 length: 13 residues. In germline, CDR1 is MNHEY, CDR2 SMNVEV (reference sequence). DNA of the CDR3: TGTGCCAGCAAGGGCAGGGGCTTTTTGGGCTACACCTTC. Protein product: CASKGRGFLGYTF.

The chain couples TRBV7-9 to TRBJ2-3; D not certain. From germline, CDR1 is SEHNR and CDR2 FQNEAQ (reference sequence). V shed 1 base and J shed 8 bases, with 10 bases lying between them. The CDR3 is made up of 13 amino acids. CDR3 sequence: CASSLVSLSTQYF. CDR3 DNA: TGTGCCAGCAGCTTAGTCTCTCTGAGTACGCAGTATTTT.

This chain joins TRBV27 and TRBJ2-6, with 7 positions matching TRBD1. V was clipped by 1 base and J by 2 bases; unmatched bases: 8. The CDR3 consists of 18 residues. Germline V gene data show CDR1 as MNHEY and CDR2 as SMNVEV (reference sequence). The CDR3 reads CASSLFYRGRTGANVLTF. As DNA, the CDR3 is TGTGCCAGCAGTTTATTTTATAGGGGGCGGACTGGGGCCAACGTCCTGACTTTC.

The rearrangement uses TRBV7-3 and TRBJ1-1; the D is unclear. Trimming cost V 5 bases and J 6 bases, with 13 bases left between them. Germline values: CDR1 SGHTA, CDR2 FQGTGA. The CDR3 loop spans 13 amino acids. As DNA, the CDR3 is TGTGCCAGCAGCCCCGGGAGACTCGCTGAAGCTTTCTTT. It translates to CASSPGRLAEAFF.

The chain is built from TRBV13 and TRBJ1-6; a possible D gene is TRBD1 (5 bases). Trimming removed 3 bases from V and 9 bases from J, with 15 bases in between. The CDR3 spans 15 residues. CDR1 PRHDT and CDR2 FYEKMQ come from the germline V gene (reference sequence). CDR3 DNA sequence: TGTGCCAGCAGCTTCTCGGTAGGGGCTGTTTCACCCCTCCACTTT. Amino acid sequence: CASSFSVGAVSPLHF.

The chain couples TRBV11-3 to TRBJ2-1; D is unclear. This CDR3 has 15 amino acids. The germline V gene has CDR1 SGHNT and CDR2 YENEEA. Trimming shortened V by 4 bases and J by 8 bases, and 18 bases separated the two germline ends. This CDR3 is CASSSVPQVSDEQFF. DNA of the CDR3: TGTGCCAGCAGCTCAGTTCCTCAGGTCTCTGATGAGCAGTTCTTC.

The rearrangement uses TRBV30 and TRBJ1-1; D ambiguous. The CDR3 has 13 residues. Trimming took 7 bases from V and 6 from J, leaving 18 bases between them. Germline CDR1 GTSNPN, CDR2 SVGIG (reference sequence). In DNA, the CDR3 is TGTGCCTCGAGGCGGACGACCGGCGCTGAAGCTTTCTTT. Translated: CASRRTTGAEAFF.

A few counts support this clone. The V and J genes are TRBV6-6 and TRBJ1-5; 11 nucleotides align to TRBD1. The CDR3 has 15 amino acids. Trimming cost V 5 bases and J 15 bases; bases outside gene matches: 15. Germline loops: CDR1 MNHNY, CDR2 SVGAGI (reference sequence). CDR3 nucleotides: TGTGCCAGCAGTCCCGCCGGGACAGGGGGACTGGGCTGGCATTTT. Protein sequence: CASSPAGTGGLGWHF.

Only a few counts were recorded for this clone. The chain joins TRBV6-5 to TRBJ1-2; D not resolved. V lost 2 bases, J lost 3 bases, and 7 bases lay in between. The CDR3 sequence is 13 residues long. The V gene's germline CDR1 is MNHEY and CDR2 SVGAGI. CDR3 nucleotides: TGTGCCAGCAGTTACAAAGAGGACTATGGCTACACCTTC. As protein: CASSYKEDYGYTF.

This chain uses TRBV28 with TRBJ2-1; no clear D gene. CDR1 MDHEN and CDR2 SYDVKM come from the germline V gene. The CDR3 runs to 11 residues. V was cut by 4 bases and J by 8 bases, with 6 bases left in between. The CDR3 DNA reads TGTGCCAGCAGTTGGGTATATGAGCAGTTCTTC. This translates into CASSWVYEQFF.

J is TRBJ2-3 and V is TRBV7-8, with D unresolved. The CDR3 sequence is 10 residues long. From germline, CDR1 is SGHVS and CDR2 FQNEAQ. V lost 5 bases and J lost 6, with 3 bases in between. The CDR3 protein is CASSRDTQYF. The CDR3 nucleotides are TGTGCCAGCAGCCGGGATACGCAGTATTTT.

DNA of the CDR3: TGTGCCAGCAGCTTAGGGGTGGGAGAATTTGAGACCCAGTACTTC. Protein sequence: CASSLGVGEFETQYF. The chain links TRBV11-2 to TRBJ2-5; D is possibly TRBD2 (5 bases). There are 15 residues in the CDR3. In germline, CDR1 is SGHAT, CDR2 FQNNGV. V lost 1 base, J lost 5 bases, and 14 bases lay in between.

J is TRBJ2-5 and V is TRBV27; D perhaps matches TRBD2 (5 bases). The CDR3 is made up of 13 amino acids. Germline V gene data show CDR1 as MNHEY and CDR2 as SMNVEV (reference sequence). V was trimmed by 2 bases and J by 11 bases, leaving 15 bases between them. CDR3 bases: TGTGCCAGCAGTTTAGGCGGGCCGAGGGAGCAGTACTTC. Protein sequence: CASSLGGPREQYF.

V is TRBV30 and J is TRBJ1-2; a possible D gene is TRBD1 (6 bases). V was cut by 2 bases and J by 6 bases, with 19 bases left in between. Germline V gene lookup returns CDR1 GTSNPN and CDR2 SVGIG (reference sequence). The CDR3 runs to 15 residues. The CDR3 coding sequence is TGTGCCTGGAGTCAACTGGTACAGGGATTGGATGGCTACACCTTC. It codes for CAWSQLVQGLDGYTF.

This rearrangement joins TRBV6-5 to TRBJ2-3, with 11 bases lining up with TRBD2. The J segment lost 5 bases and the V segment lost 4 bases, leaving 8 bases of the junction unmatched. The CDR3 loop spans 16 amino acids. Germline assignment: CDR1 MNHEY and CDR2 SVGAGI. The DNA of the CDR3 is TGTGCCAGCAGTTCAAAGACTAGCGGGGCGAAAGATACGCAGTATTTT. Its translation is CASSSKTSGAKDTQYF.

The gene calls are TRBV6-1 and TRBJ2-7, with D possibly matching TRBD2 (5 bases). The CDR3 consists of 12 residues. Germline CDR1 reads MNHNS; CDR2 reads SASEGT. V was cut by 6 bases and J by 3 bases, with 9 bases left in between. CDR3 coding DNA: TGTGCCAGCAGGCACGGAGGCTACGAGCAGTACTTC. It specifies CASRHGGYEQYF.

The gene calls are TRBV29-1 and TRBJ1-1, with D tentatively TRBD1 (5 bases). In germline, CDR1 is SQVTM, CDR2 ANQGSEA. The CDR3 length is 13 residues. With 5 bases removed from V and 4 bases from J, the gap between germline ends came to 14 bases. The CDR3 nucleotides are TGCAGCGTTAAACTGCAGGGCGTCACTGAAGCTTTCTTT. Translating it yields CSVKLQGVTEAFF. Using reference TRBV29-1 and TRBJ1-1 for the parts outside the CDR3, the full variable domain is SAVISQKPSRDICQRGTSLTIQCQVDSQVTMMFWYRQQPGQSLTLIATANQGSEATYESGFVIDKFPISRPNLTFSTLTVSNMSPEDSSIYLCSVKLQGVTEAFFGQGTRLTVV.